The 11 T cell receptor beta chains presented below share a single source sample, sequenced in a study of OX40 agonist ivuxolimab in advanced cancers. TCRdb's table, derived via immunoSEQ multiplex PCR, lists solely in-frame clones and lacks some. The table includes 60,000 or so clones, over 80% detected once. The material was CD4+ or CD8+ T cells sorted from blood, obtained in a trial of the OX40 agonist ivuxolimab. Source of these receptors: an adult with an advanced solid tumor such as melanoma, head and neck, liver or kidney cancer.

This clone came up a few times. CDR3 nucleotide sequence: TGTGCCAGCAGTTCACAGGGGAACACTGAAGCTTTCTTT. Protein sequence: CASSSQGNTEAFF. The chain employs TRBV7-8 and TRBJ1-1; the D gene is possibly TRBD1 (6 bases). Trimming cost V 6 bases and J 1 base, with 9 bases left between them. CDR1 SGHVS and CDR2 FQNEAQ come from the germline V gene. The CDR3 loop spans 13 amino acids.

V is TRBV19 and J is TRBJ1-2; weak D call: TRBD1 (5 bases). Germline V gene sequence: CDR1 LNHDA, CDR2 SQIVND (reference sequence). The CDR3 totals 14 residues. Trimming stripped 3 bases from V and 8 bases from J, with 16 bases between. CDR3 sequence reads: CASSIRDSVGGYTF. The CDR3, as DNA: TGTGCCAGTAGTATCCGGGACTCGGTGGGCGGCTACACCTTC.

This clone was seen a single time. The chain has TRBV5-1 and TRBJ2-7; 11 nucleotides line up with TRBD2. The CDR3 runs to 14 residues. V lost 2 bases, J lost 6 bases, and 4 bases stayed unmatched. Germline CDR1 reads SGHRS; CDR2 reads YFSETQ. The CDR3 spells CASSFVLAGGEQYF. Here the CDR3 DNA reads TGCGCCAGCAGCTTTGTCCTAGCGGGAGGCGAGCAGTACTTC.

This clone was found once. J is TRBJ1-5 and V is TRBV28; perhaps TRBD1 as D (5 bases). CDR3 size: 15 residues. The V end was cut by 10 bases, the J end by 1 base, with 17 bases between. Germline values: CDR1 MDHEN, CDR2 SYDVKM. This CDR3 is CATSFLGGSNQPQHF. The CDR3, as DNA: TGTGCCACCTCCTTTTTGGGGGGGAGCAATCAGCCCCAGCATTTT.

This chain connects TRBV7-2 to TRBJ1-2; the D gene is possibly TRBD1 (5 bases). The CDR3 totals 17 residues. Per the germline V gene, CDR1 is SGHTA and CDR2 is FQGNSA. The ends were cut back, 6 bases at V and 6 bases at J, with 26 bases in the middle. CDR3 in DNA: TGTGCCAGCAGTTTGGATTCTGGGGGAGGGAGGGAAAATGGCTACACCTTC. It codes for CASSLDSGGGRENGYTF.

The gene calls are TRBV6-6 and TRBJ1-6; D is ambiguous. This CDR3 spans 15 amino acids. The V gene's germline CDR1 is MNHNY and CDR2 SVGAGI (reference sequence). V was clipped by 5 bases and J by 7 bases, with 15 bases between them. In DNA, the CDR3 is TGTGCCAGCAGTCCCGACATGAGGAACAATTCACCCCTCCACTTT. Encoded protein: CASSPDMRNNSPLHF.

The genes are TRBV29-1 and TRBJ2-3; no firm D call. Trimming removed 4 bases at V and 2 bases at J, with 10 bases between. Germline V gene lookup returns CDR1 SQVTM and CDR2 ANQGSEA. The CDR3 spans 13 residues. The DNA for the CDR3 is TGCAGCGTTGCGCTGGACGTCACAGATACGCAGTATTTT. Its translation: CSVALDVTDTQYF.

The chain employs TRBV7-2 and TRBJ2-4; TRBD2 matches 7 bases. Germline V gene data show CDR1 as SGHTA and CDR2 as FQGNSA. After removal of 5 bases from V and 5 bases from J, the junction contained 6 bases not matched to a gene. The CDR3 totals 14 residues. The CDR3 DNA reads TGTGCCAGCAGCCGAAAGGGAGGGGAAAACATTCAGTACTTC. This gives the protein CASSRKGGENIQYF.

V and J are TRBV6-5 and TRBJ1-5; D gene unclear. Germline-derived CDR1 and CDR2 are MNHEY and SVGAGI. Trimming pared 5 bases from V and 10 bases from J, leaving 21 bases between. The CDR3 has 15 amino acids. In DNA form, the CDR3 reads TGTGCCAGCAGTGCCAGTGGACGTTCGACCCATCCCCAGCATTTT. The encoded protein is CASSASGRSTHPQHF.

The V and J genes are TRBV18 and TRBJ2-7; 14 nucleotides line up with TRBD2. Germline values: CDR1 KGHSH, CDR2 LQKENI. The length of the CDR3 is 15 residues. Unmatched junction bases numbered 2, after V lost 2 bases and J lost 5 bases. This CDR3 reads CASSPAGLAGDEQYF. For the CDR3, the DNA is TGTGCCAGCTCACCAGCGGGACTAGCGGGAGACGAGCAGTACTTC.

The CDR3 DNA reads TGCGCCAGCTCTGCTTGGGCCCCGAACACCGGGGAGCTGTTTTTT. Protein product: CASSAWAPNTGELFF. The J gene is TRBJ2-2, the V gene TRBV5-1, with D hard to call. Trimming pared 7 bases from V and 0 bases from J, leaving 13 bases between. Germline CDR1 and CDR2: SGHRS and YFSETQ. This CDR3 comprises 15 residues. The variable domain in full, completed from reference TRBV5-1 and TRBJ2-2, reads KAGVTQTPRYLIKTRGQQVTLSCSPISGHRSVSWYQQTPGQGLQFLFEYFSETQRNKGNFPGRFSGRQFSNSRSEMNVSTLELGDSALYLCASSAWAPNTGELFFGEGSRLTVL.